This paragraph reports one T cell receptor beta chain. This sample was taken from a study of blood T cell repertoires in COVID-19. CDR1 is SGDLS, CDR2 YYNGEE, per germline. The CDR3 spans 14 residues. V lost 0 bases, J lost 3 bases, and 9 bases lay in between. Some clones are missing from TCRdb's copy, which holds only in-frame ones; the method was immunoSEQ multiplex PCR. The data hold fewer than 80,000 clones, with 88% observed a single time. Sample: peripheral blood. The chain joins TRBV9 to TRBJ2-5; D possibly corresponds to TRBD1 (5 bases). The TCR originated in a woman in her forties or fifties with active or convalescent COVID-19. The CDR3 spells CASSVGDSKETQYF. In DNA, the CDR3 is TGTGCCAGCAGCGTAGGTGACAGCAAAGAGACCCAGTACTTC.